The 21 T cell receptor beta chains presented below share a single source sample, sequenced in a study of shared clonotypes between healthy human individuals. Sequenced by immunoSEQ multiplex PCR; TCRdb stores in-frame clones only, minus some. The sample has hundreds of thousands of clones; approximately 79% are singletons. Material for sequencing was memory CD4+ T cells sorted from blood. The subset: CD45RA-negative fraction. The receptors come from a man aged 30-40 years in good health.

This clone was recorded many times. Distinct nucleotide sequences in the sample also encode this CDR3. V is TRBV2 and J is TRBJ1-2, with unresolved D. The CDR3 is 13 residues long. Germline CDR1 and CDR2: SNHLY and FYNNEI. V lost 3 bases, J lost 10 bases, and 15 bases lay in between. This chain's CDR3 is CASSEFREFAYTF. CDR3 nucleotides: TGTGCCAGCAGTGAGTTTCGGGAGTTTGCCTACACCTTC.

V and J are TRBV6-1 and TRBJ2-2, with D perhaps being TRBD1 or TRBD2 (6 bases each). This CDR3 has 15 residues. Germline CDR1 MNHNS, CDR2 SASEGT. V lost 4 bases to trimming and J lost 4 bases, with 13 bases between them. This CDR3 reads CASSGREGGTGELFF. The CDR3 bases are TGTGCCAGCAGTGGGAGGGAAGGGGGCACCGGGGAGCTGTTTTTT.

This chain uses TRBV7-9 with TRBJ1-4; D remains unclear. The V end lost 3 bases, the J end lost 3 bases, and 5 bases lay between the germline ends. The CDR3 has 13 amino acids. Germline CDR1 SEHNR, CDR2 FQNEAQ (reference sequence). The CDR3 region is CASSLRANEKLFF. The CDR3, as DNA: TGTGCCAGCAGCTTGAGAGCTAATGAAAAACTGTTTTTT. The full variable domain, in which reference TRBV7-9 and TRBJ1-4 provide the parts outside the CDR3, is DTGVSQNPRHKITKRGQNVTFRCDPISEHNRLYWYRQTLGQGPEFLTYFQNEAQLEKSRLLSDRFSAERPKGSFSTLEIQRTEQGDSAMYLCASSLRANEKLFFGSGTQLSVL.

This rearrangement joins TRBV9 to TRBJ2-3, with a tentative D call TRBD1 (6 bases). This CDR3 contains 16 residues. Per the germline V gene, CDR1 is SGDLS and CDR2 is YYNGEE. V gave up 0 bases and J gave up 6 bases, with 17 bases separating them. For the CDR3, the DNA is TGTGCCAGCAGCGTAGGGAAGGGGACAAGGATCGATACGCAGTATTTT. As protein: CASSVGKGTRIDTQYF.

The chain combines TRBV4-1 with TRBJ1-2; TRBD1 aligns across 8 bases. This CDR3 spans 15 amino acids. Germline-derived CDR1 and CDR2 are MGHRA and YSYEKL. With 3 bases clipped from V and 6 bases from J, the junction kept 9 bases outside the gene matches. The CDR3 protein is CASSHPGGVADGYTF. CDR3 DNA sequence: TGCGCCAGCAGCCATCCAGGGGGCGTTGCGGATGGCTACACCTTC.

This sequence joins TRBV10-2 and TRBJ2-1; D is perhaps TRBD2 (5 bases). The CDR3 extends over 14 amino acids. The germline V gene has CDR1 WSHSY and CDR2 SAAADI. V was cut by 2 bases and J by 5 bases, with 10 bases left in between. In DNA form, the CDR3 reads TGCGCCAGCAGTGAGCCAGGACTGAACAATGAGCAGTTCTTC. Translation gives CASSEPGLNNEQFF.

The chain employs TRBV7-6 and TRBJ2-2, with 9 bases fitting TRBD1. The trim removed 11 bases at V and 4 bases at J, leaving 11 bases unmatched. The CDR3 covers 15 residues. From germline, CDR1 is SGHVS and CDR2 FNYEAQ. The CDR3 DNA reads TGTGCCTCAGGGGACAGGGCTCGAGTCACCGGGGAGCTGTTTTTT. It specifies CASGDRARVTGELFF. Full variable domain (missing parts from reference TRBV7-6 and TRBJ2-2): GAGVSQSPRYKVTKRGQDVALRCDPISGHVSLYWYRQALGQGPEFLTYFNYEAQQDKSGLPNDRFSAERPEGSISTLTIQRTEQRDSAMYRCASGDRARVTGELFFGEGSRLTVL.

V usage is TRBV11-2 and J usage is TRBJ2-5; no clear D gene. The CDR3 totals 12 residues. The V gene lost 5 bases and the J gene lost 7 bases, with 11 bases spanning the gap. Germline V CDR1 and CDR2: SGHAT, FQNNGV. The CDR3 loop reads CASSADELTQYF. In DNA, the CDR3 is TGTGCCAGCAGCGCCGATGAGTTGACCCAGTACTTC.

There are a few counts of this clone. The chain recombines TRBV25-1 with TRBJ2-2, with 9 bases that match TRBD2. The V segment lost 3 bases and the J segment 4 bases; nucleotides outside the gene matches: 3. This CDR3 is 15 amino acids long. Germline V gene sequence: CDR1 MGHDK, CDR2 SYGVNS. The CDR3 loop reads CASSDSGRSTGELFF. CDR3 sequence (DNA): TGTGCCAGCAGTGACAGCGGGAGGAGCACCGGGGAGCTGTTTTTT. The whole variable domain, remainder taken from reference TRBV25-1 and TRBJ2-2, is EADIYQTPRYLVIGTGKKITLECSQTMGHDKMYWYQQDPGMELHLIHYSYGVNSTEKGDLSSESTVSRIRTEHFPLTLESARPSHTSQYLCASSDSGRSTGELFFGEGSRLTVL.

This clone was detected only once. This chain connects TRBV7-3 to TRBJ2-7; weak D call: TRBD1 (6 bases). CDR1 and CDR2 (germline): SGHTA, FQGTGA. Deletions cut 2 bases from V and 6 bases from J, with 11 bases between. CDR3 length equals 13 residues. CDR3 region: CASSLAYRAEQYF. The CDR3 bases are TGTGCCAGCAGCTTAGCCTACAGGGCCGAGCAGTACTTC.

This clone has just a few counts. The CDR3, as DNA: TGTGCCAGCAGTGCATCGACAGGATTAGTCACTGAAGCTTTCTTT. It yields the protein CASSASTGLVTEAFF. V usage is TRBV27 and J usage is TRBJ1-1; D is possibly TRBD1 (6 bases). The length of the CDR3 is 15 residues. CDR1 and CDR2 from the germline V gene are MNHEY and SMNVEV (reference sequence). V lost 5 bases and J 4 bases, leaving 17 bases between the germline ends.

V is TRBV5-1 and J is TRBJ2-3; TRBD1 matches at 9 bases. Unmatched junction bases numbered 12, after V lost 1 base and J lost 6 bases. Germline CDR1 reads SGHRS; CDR2 reads YFSETQ. The CDR3 contains 17 residues. CDR3 loop: CASSLPPGQGYLDTQYF. The CDR3, as DNA: TGCGCCAGCAGCTTGCCCCCGGGACAGGGCTACTTGGATACGCAGTATTTT.

The V and J genes are TRBV5-1 and TRBJ2-2; D is possibly TRBD1 (6 bases). Germline V gives CDR1 SGHRS, CDR2 YFSETQ. This CDR3 spans 16 amino acids. The ends were cut back, 4 bases at V and 1 base at J, with 14 bases in the middle. As DNA, the CDR3 is TGCGCCAGCAGCCCCCACACGGACAGGAACACCGGGGAGCTGTTTTTT. This gives the protein CASSPHTDRNTGELFF.

The chain combines TRBV25-1 with TRBJ2-3; D unclear. The germline CDR1 and CDR2 sequences are MGHDK and SYGVNS. The CDR3 runs to 13 residues. Trimming removed 5 bases at V and 0 bases at J, with 6 bases between. The CDR3 nucleotides are TGTGCCAGCAGTCCTGGTAGCACAGATACGCAGTATTTT. It specifies CASSPGSTDTQYF.

This clone turned up a few times. The rearrangement uses TRBV4-1 and TRBJ2-7; 7 nucleotides line up with TRBD1. Germline trimming cut 3 bases from V and 3 bases from J; bases unmatched to any gene: 11. CDR1 is MGHRA and CDR2 is YSYEKL in the germline V gene. The CDR3 has 16 residues. This CDR3 is CASSHRTAGTVYEQYF. CDR3 sequence (DNA): TGCGCCAGCAGCCATCGAACCGCCGGGACAGTCTACGAGCAGTACTTC.

The V call is TRBV2, the J call TRBJ2-7; 7 nucleotides agree with TRBD1. Losses at the gene ends were 5 bases for V and 5 bases for J; bases not matched to a gene: 6. The CDR3 loop spans 13 amino acids. The germline gives CDR1 SNHLY, CDR2 FYNNEI. The chain's CDR3 is CASSRMTGNEQYF. CDR3 bases: TGTGCCAGCAGTCGAATGACAGGGAACGAGCAGTACTTC.

The chain carries TRBV11-2 and TRBJ2-5, with 7 bases identical to TRBD1. The germline gives CDR1 SGHAT, CDR2 FQNNGV. Trimming removed 6 bases from V and 7 bases from J; junction bases left unmatched: 8. The CDR3 runs 13 residues. CDR3 region: CASSLTGDGTQYF. For the CDR3, the DNA is TGTGCCAGCAGTCTTACAGGGGACGGGACCCAGTACTTC.

To note about this clone: This same CDR3 is encoded by further DNA sequences in the sample. This chain uses TRBV20-1 with TRBJ2-7; unclear D gene. CDR1 and CDR2 (germline): DFQATT, SNEGSKA (reference sequence). The CDR3 totals 11 residues. V was shortened by 3 bases and J by 4 bases, with 7 bases between the two germline ends. CDR3 sequence (DNA): TGCAGTGCTAGGGTGGGGTACGAGCAGTACTTC. Its translation is CSARVGYEQYF.

V is TRBV5-4 and J is TRBJ1-2, with D unresolved. The ends were cut back, 3 bases at V and 6 bases at J, with 6 bases in the middle. CDR3 size: 11 residues. CDR1 is SGHNT and CDR2 is YYREEE in the germline V gene (reference sequence). The CDR3 protein is CASSSVNGYTF. DNA of the CDR3: TGTGCCAGCAGCTCCGTAAATGGCTACACCTTC.

CDR3 nucleotides: TGTGCCAGCAGCTTAGGTGTAGGTAATCAGCCCCAGCATTTT. It translates to CASSLGVGNQPQHF. V and J are TRBV7-2 and TRBJ1-5; D is unresolved. Germline assignment: CDR1 SGHTA and CDR2 FQGNSA. Trimming removed 1 base from V and 4 bases from J, with 8 bases in between. CDR3 length: 14 amino acids.

This clone was recorded many times. The chain carries TRBV5-1 and TRBJ2-7; tentative D call: TRBD1 (7 bases). The germline V and J ends were trimmed by 1 base and 5 bases, with 13 bases remaining between them. The CDR3 has 14 residues. Germline V gene sequence: CDR1 SGHRS, CDR2 YFSETQ. The DNA of the CDR3 is TGCGCCAGCAGCTTGTACCAGGGGGAGGACGAGCAGTACTTC. This codes for CASSLYQGEDEQYF.